A single sample gave rise to the 10 T cell receptor beta chains below, sequenced in a study of T cell responses to AZD1222 COVID-19 vaccine. Profiled with immunoSEQ multiplex PCR; TCRdb holds only in-frame clones, not every one. Among about 110,000 clones listed, 87% were seen once. The input for sequencing was peripheral blood, taken 28 days after the second AZD1222 dose. The receptors derive from an adult who received the AZD1222 COVID-19 vaccine.

This chain joins TRBV4-1 and TRBJ2-7; D gene uncertain. V gave up 3 bases and J gave up 3 bases, with 21 bases separating them. Germline loops: CDR1 MGHRA, CDR2 YSYEKL. CDR3 size: 17 residues. CDR3 nucleotides: TGCGCCAGCAGCCACCCACCCAGAGGAAGCTCCCTCTACGAGCAGTACTTC. Translating gives CASSHPPRGSSLYEQYF.

V is TRBV27 and J is TRBJ1-2; D may be TRBD1 (5 bases). The ends were cut back, 4 bases at V and 5 bases at J, with 14 bases in the middle. In germline, CDR1 is MNHEY, CDR2 SMNVEV (reference sequence). The CDR3 runs 14 residues. The CDR3 region is CASSSKGFGYGYTF. CDR3 DNA: TGTGCCAGCAGTTCTAAGGGGTTTGGGTATGGCTACACCTTC.

V gene TRBV3-1 (or the pseudogene TRBV3-2) combines with J gene TRBJ1-1; TRBD1 agrees at 11 bases. V lost 4 bases to trimming and J lost 7 bases; unmatched junction nucleotides: 11. The CDR3 is 16 amino acids. The germline gives CDR1 LGHDT, CDR2 YNNKEL (reference sequence). This CDR3 is CASSRNPSDRGLEAFF. CDR3 bases: TGTGCCAGCAGCCGAAACCCCTCGGACAGGGGGCTTGAAGCTTTCTTT.

The chain couples TRBV11-2 to TRBJ2-7; D is perhaps TRBD1 or TRBD2 (5 bases each). V lost 5 bases to trimming and J lost 5 bases, with 16 bases between them. The CDR3 has 14 residues. Germline V gene lookup returns CDR1 SGHAT and CDR2 FQNNGV. Written as DNA, the CDR3 is TGTGCCAGCAGCCTTAGCCCAGGGACCGACGAGCAGTACTTC. Translating gives CASSLSPGTDEQYF.

The chain has TRBV11-1 and TRBJ2-3; 9 bases match TRBD1. V lost 5 bases, J lost 3 bases, and 6 bases stayed unmatched. The CDR3 is 15 amino acids. Germline V gives CDR1 SGHAT, CDR2 FQDESV (reference sequence). The CDR3 DNA reads TGTGCCAGCAGCCGGGGACAGGGTGGTACAGATACGCAGTATTTT. It is translated as CASSRGQGGTDTQYF.

The chain couples TRBV6-5 to TRBJ1-5, with a weak D call TRBD1 (5 bases). The CDR3 extends over 14 amino acids. Germline V gene data show CDR1 as MNHEY and CDR2 as SVGAGI. V dropped 4 bases and J dropped 11 bases, with 18 bases sitting between them. In nucleotides, the CDR3 is TGTGCCAGCAGTTCAGGTAGGGGAGGTTCGGCCCAGCATTTT. Translation: CASSSGRGGSAQHF.

The rearrangement uses TRBV10-1 and TRBJ2-7; 7 bases align to TRBD1. Germline V gene lookup returns CDR1 WNHNN and CDR2 SYGVQD (reference sequence). The J segment lost 2 bases and the V segment lost 6 bases, leaving 7 bases of the junction unmatched. There are 14 residues in the CDR3. The CDR3 loop reads CASRTDRPPYEQYF. CDR3 nucleotide sequence: TGCGCCAGCAGGACGGACAGGCCCCCCTACGAGCAGTACTTC.

The chain links TRBV7-3 to TRBJ2-1; the D gene could be TRBD1 or TRBD2 (6 bases each). Germline V gene lookup returns CDR1 SGHTA and CDR2 FQGTGA. This CDR3 has 14 amino acids. The germline V and J ends were trimmed by 1 base and 9 bases, with 13 bases remaining between them. CDR3: CASSLMEEGVEQFF. In DNA, the CDR3 is TGTGCCAGCAGCTTAATGGAGGAGGGGGTTGAGCAGTTCTTC.

This sequence joins TRBV28 and TRBJ2-7, with TRBD1 matching over 9 bases. J gave up 2 bases and V 8 bases, and 10 bases lay outside the gene matches. The CDR3 is made up of 15 amino acids. Germline lookup yields CDR1 MDHEN and CDR2 SYDVKM. The CDR3 loop reads CASGTATGGAYEQYF. As DNA, the CDR3 is TGTGCCAGCGGGACAGCGACAGGGGGGGCCTACGAGCAGTACTTC.

V usage is TRBV10-1 and J usage is TRBJ1-6; D unresolved. The CDR3 loop spans 16 amino acids. Germline V CDR1 and CDR2: WNHNN, SYGVQD (reference sequence). The V gene lost 5 bases and the J gene lost 0 bases, with 11 bases spanning the gap. The CDR3 bases are TGCGCCAGCAGTTTCAGGAATAGCTCCTATAATTCACCCCTCCACTTT. Its translation: CASSFRNSSYNSPLHF.